This T cell receptor beta chain originates from a study of cytomegalovirus exposure and HLA in healthy donors. Study findings and constraints: V- and J-gene trimming in TCR beta was tied to a missense DCLRE1C variant by an analysis performed later. Per a prior analysis, the majority of TCR beta V segments were productive roughly 87% or roughly 30% of the time. In a later analysis, an Asian-associated ancestry cluster reportedly showed fewer N-insertions than the approximately 640-donor mean. Testing in vitro showed a few CMV-associated chains specific for CMV antigens.

The CDR3 spans 13 residues. Germline CDR1 SEHNR, CDR2 FQNEAQ (reference sequence). In its sample, this clone was seen once. Its antigen is not identified. One end of the junction varies from germline; a read error may be responsible. A multiplex PCR was run with 60 Vbeta primers and 13 Jbeta primers. Measured with immunoSEQ multiplex PCR; TCRdb has only the in-frame clones, and not every one. The table shows 95,000 to 150,000 clones, with approximately 72% occurring only once. This chain joins TRBV7-9 and TRBJ1-1; a weak D match, TRBD1 (5 bases). The sequencing input was PBMCs. The sequence derives from a man aged 55 to 69 in good health and CMV-seropositive. CDR3 loop: CSSSPGGSAEAFF. The DNA for the CDR3 is TGTTCCAGCAGCCCCGGGGGGAGCGCTGAAGCTTTCTTT. The full variable domain, completed using reference TRBV7-9 and TRBJ1-1, is DTGVSQNPRHKITKRGQNVTFRCDPISEHNRLYWYRQTLGQGPEFLTYFQNEAQLEKSRLLSDRFSAERPKGSFSTLEIQRTEQGDSAMYLCSSSPGGSAEAFFGQGTRLTVV.